The 28 T cell receptor beta chains in this list originate from one sample, sequenced in a study of blood T cell repertoires in COVID-19. This table comes from immunoSEQ multiplex PCR, and its TCRdb copy is limited to in-frame clones, with some not included. The top ten clones hold less than 0.6% of a sample with some 140,000 clones, more than 80% of them seen once. The specimen sequenced was peripheral blood. The receptor set was obtained from a man aged 50 to 59 with acute or convalescent COVID-19.

This clone was detected once. V is TRBV5-8 and J is TRBJ2-3, with D hard to call. Trimming pared 4 bases from V and 4 bases from J, leaving 13 bases between. The CDR3 runs 14 residues. Germline CDR1 SGHTS, CDR2 YDEGEE. The CDR3 spells CASSQRYIADTQYF. In DNA form, the CDR3 reads TGTGCCAGCAGCCAACGGTATATAGCAGATACGCAGTATTTT. The whole variable domain, filled in from reference TRBV5-8 and TRBJ2-3, reads EAGVTQSPTHLIKTRGQQATLRCSPISGHTSVYWYQQALGLGLQFLLWYDEGEERNRGNFPPRFSGRQFPNYSSELNVNALELEDSALYLCASSQRYIADTQYFGPGTRLTVL.

This chain links TRBV28 with TRBJ2-6; 11 nucleotides line up with TRBD1. The CDR3 runs 15 residues. In germline, CDR1 is MDHEN, CDR2 SYDVKM. J was trimmed by 1 base and V by 11 bases; bases with no gene match: 4. CDR3 protein: CAAGTGGSGANVLTF. As DNA, the CDR3 is TGTGCCGCCGGGACAGGGGGATCTGGGGCCAACGTCCTGACTTTC.

The table lists this clone with a count of one. The V and J genes are TRBV6-5 and TRBJ2-1, with TRBD2 matching 7 bases. There are 14 residues in the CDR3. The trim removed 8 bases at V and 0 bases at J, leaving 4 bases unmatched. The germline V gene encodes CDR1 MNHEY and CDR2 SVGAGI. The CDR3: CASGRGSSYNEQFF. The CDR3 region has the DNA TGTGCCAGCGGGCGGGGGAGCTCCTACAATGAGCAGTTCTTC.

The genes are TRBV5-1 and TRBJ2-3, with D possibly matching TRBD2 (6 bases). CDR3 length: 15 amino acids. V was clipped by 4 bases and J by 4 bases, with 16 bases between them. Germline assignment: CDR1 SGHRS and CDR2 YFSETQ. The CDR3 is CASSVTRGSADTQYF. CDR3 coding DNA: TGCGCCAGCAGCGTAACGCGGGGATCGGCAGATACGCAGTATTTT.

The chain uses TRBV19 and TRBJ1-2; no firm D call. This CDR3 region has 12 residues. Per the germline V gene, CDR1 is LNHDA and CDR2 is SQIVND (reference sequence). The ends were cut back, 7 bases at V and 8 bases at J, with 14 bases in the middle. This CDR3 is CASKTTGWGYTF. The CDR3 nucleotides are TGTGCCAGTAAGACAACGGGGTGGGGCTACACCTTC. Supplemented by reference TRBV19 and TRBJ1-2, the full variable domain reads DGGITQSPKYLFRKEGQNVTLSCEQNLNHDAMYWYRQDPGQGLRLIYYSQIVNDFQKGDIAEGYSVSREKKESFPLTVTSAQKNPTAFYLCASKTTGWGYTFGSGTRLTVV.

A few counts support this clone. The rearrangement links TRBV5-1 to TRBJ2-7, with D perhaps matching TRBD2 (5 bases). The germline V and J ends were trimmed by 4 bases and 0 bases, with 14 bases remaining between them. Germline assignment: CDR1 SGHRS and CDR2 YFSETQ. CDR3 length equals 15 residues. The CDR3 nucleotides read TGCGCCAGCAGCCCGGAGATCGGGAACTCCTACGAGCAGTACTTC. The encoded protein is CASSPEIGNSYEQYF. The full variable domain, rest sourced from reference TRBV5-1 and TRBJ2-7, is KAGVTQTPRYLIKTRGQQVTLSCSPISGHRSVSWYQQTPGQGLQFLFEYFSETQRNKGNFPGRFSGRQFSNSRSEMNVSTLELGDSALYLCASSPEIGNSYEQYFGPGTRLTVT.

This chain uses TRBV6-5 with TRBJ2-3, with TRBD2 as a possible D gene (5 bases). CDR1 is MNHEY, CDR2 SVGAGI, per germline. Trimming shortened V by 6 bases and J by 8 bases, and 15 bases separated the two germline ends. The CDR3 loop spans 13 amino acids. CDR3 in amino acids: CASSPTRAGTQYF. In DNA form, the CDR3 reads TGTGCCAGCAGCCCGACAAGGGCGGGTACGCAGTATTTT.

This sequence joins TRBV4-3 and TRBJ1-1, with a tentative D call TRBD1 (6 bases). The CDR3 extends over 14 amino acids. From germline, CDR1 is LGHNA and CDR2 YSLEER. V lost 0 bases and J lost 9, with 14 bases in between. CDR3 nucleotides: TGCGCCAGCAGCCAAGATCGTGACAGGCTCCAAGCTTTCTTT. Its translation is CASSQDRDRLQAFF.

In nucleotides, the CDR3 is TGTGCCAGTCCGGTTGCGGGTGCTAGCGGGGGCCGTAGCTCCTACGAGCAGTACGTC. Amino acids: CASPVAGASGGRSSYEQYV. The chain has TRBV2 and TRBJ2-7, with 10 bases fitting TRBD2. The germline V gene has CDR1 SNHLY and CDR2 FYNNEI. V lost 9 bases to trimming and J lost 0 bases; unmatched junction nucleotides: 20. The CDR3 spans 19 residues.

The CDR3 DNA reads TGCAGCGTTGAAGGGGACTCTACCTCCTCCTACGAGCAGTACTTC. It codes for CSVEGDSTSSYEQYF. The V gene is TRBV29-1, the J gene TRBJ2-7; TRBD2 is a possible D gene (6 bases). This CDR3 has 15 residues. Per germline, CDR1 SQVTM and CDR2 ANQGSEA. V gave up 1 base and J gave up 0 bases, with 13 bases separating them.

The chain's CDR3 is CAISGDRGRRNTEAFF. DNA of the CDR3: TGTGCCATCAGTGGCGACAGGGGGCGCAGGAACACTGAAGCTTTCTTT. This chain joins TRBV10-3 and TRBJ1-1, with 10 bases identical to TRBD1. V gave up 4 bases and J gave up 1 base; unmatched junction bases: 6. CDR1 is ENHRY, CDR2 SYGVKD, per germline. This CDR3 has 16 amino acids.

J is TRBJ2-7 and V is TRBV6-5, with 8 bases aligning to TRBD1. CDR1 and CDR2 from the germline V gene are MNHEY and SVGAGI. CDR3 length: 14 amino acids. Germline trimming cut 7 bases from V and 4 bases from J; bases unmatched to any gene: 9. The CDR3 DNA follows: TGTGCCAGCAACACCGGGACAGGAAAATACGAGCAGTACTTC. Protein: CASNTGTGKYEQYF.

This clone was recorded only once. The chain combines TRBV3-1 (or the pseudogene TRBV3-2) with TRBJ2-5; no clear D. Germline lookup yields CDR1 LGHDT and CDR2 YNNKEL (reference sequence). CDR3 size: 12 residues. Trimming removed 1 base at V and 7 bases at J, with 7 bases between. Here the CDR3 reads CASSQVSGTQYF. Written as DNA, the CDR3 is TGTGCCAGCAGCCAAGTTAGTGGGACCCAGTACTTC.

The chain employs TRBV7-2 and TRBJ1-2; possibly TRBD1 for D (5 bases). CDR1 SGHTA and CDR2 FQGNSA come from the germline V gene. V was trimmed by 1 base and J by 1 base, leaving 7 bases between them. The CDR3 sequence is 14 residues long. This CDR3 is CASSLGRVNYGYTF. The CDR3, as DNA: TGTGCCAGCAGCTTAGGCAGGGTTAACTATGGCTACACCTTC.

The V and J genes are TRBV5-1 and TRBJ2-6; 8 bases match TRBD1. CDR1 and CDR2 (germline): SGHRS, YFSETQ. This CDR3 is 15 amino acids long. V trimming: 5 bases; J trimming: 4 bases; junction bases outside the gene matches: 5. The CDR3 nucleotides read TGCGCCAGCAGAGCAGGGGGCCCCGGGGCCAACGTCCTGACTTTC. This sequence encodes CASRAGGPGANVLTF.

The V and J genes are TRBV5-4 and TRBJ2-5; maybe TRBD1 (5 bases). Trimming cost V 4 bases and J 2 bases, with 12 bases left between them. Germline V gives CDR1 SGHNT, CDR2 YYREEE (reference sequence). CDR3 length: 14 amino acids. CDR3 in amino acids: CASSPQTAQETQYF. The CDR3 DNA reads TGTGCCAGCAGCCCCCAGACAGCGCAAGAGACCCAGTACTTC. The full variable domain, with the rest looked up from reference TRBV5-4 and TRBJ2-5, is ETGVTQSPTHLIKTRGQQVTLRCSSQSGHNTVSWYQQALGQGPQFIFQYYREEENGRGNFPPRFSGLQFPNYSSELNVNALELDDSALYLCASSPQTAQETQYFGPGTRLLVL.

The J gene is TRBJ1-2, the V gene TRBV27; 7 bases align to TRBD1. Germline CDR1 MNHEY, CDR2 SMNVEV (reference sequence). The CDR3 spans 15 residues. V gave up 5 bases and J gave up 4 bases; unmatched junction bases: 10. CDR3 amino acids: CASSTRGVVGYGYTF. The CDR3 nucleotides are TGTGCCAGCAGTACCAGGGGGGTGGTGGGCTATGGCTACACCTTC.

J is TRBJ2-1 and V is TRBV28; TRBD2 might be the D (6 bases). Trimming shortened V by 2 bases and J by 1 base, and 9 bases separated the two germline ends. Per the germline V gene, CDR1 is MDHEN and CDR2 is SYDVKM. This CDR3 spans 15 amino acids. In DNA, the CDR3 is TGTGCCAGCAGTTTAGGTGGGAGGTCCTACAATGAGCAGTTCTTC. It codes for CASSLGGRSYNEQFF.

The chain uses TRBV5-1 and TRBJ1-4; D might be TRBD1 (5 bases). The ends were cut back, 0 bases at V and 6 bases at J, with 12 bases in the middle. The germline gives CDR1 SGHRS, CDR2 YFSETQ. CDR3 length: 15 residues. Here the CDR3 DNA reads TGCGCCAGCAGCTTGGTTCAGGGTGCGCATGAAAAACTGTTTTTT. This codes for CASSLVQGAHEKLFF.

The CDR3 DNA is TGTGCCAGCTCACCTTCGGTCAGAGGGAACACTGAAGCTTTCTTT. Protein sequence: CASSPSVRGNTEAFF. The chain recombines TRBV18 with TRBJ1-1, with D hard to call. The germline CDR1 and CDR2 sequences are KGHSH and LQKENI. The CDR3 runs 15 residues. V dropped 3 bases and J dropped 1 base, with 12 bases sitting between them.

This clone was found once. CDR3: CASSLGQGSYNEQFF. Here the CDR3 DNA reads TGTGCCAGCAGCTTAGGACAGGGGTCCTACAATGAGCAGTTCTTC. This rearrangement joins TRBV7-2 to TRBJ2-1, with 8 bases lining up with TRBD1. Trimming at V came to 1 base and at J to 1 base, leaving 0 bases not matched to a gene. CDR3 length: 15 residues. In germline, CDR1 is SGHTA, CDR2 FQGNSA.

The chain joins TRBV27 to TRBJ1-1; D unclear. The CDR3 sequence is 12 residues long. Germline lookup yields CDR1 MNHEY and CDR2 SMNVEV (reference sequence). V was shortened by 6 bases and J by 2 bases, with 7 bases between the two germline ends. CDR3 sequence: CASSHINTEAFF. The CDR3 bases are TGTGCCAGCAGCCACATAAACACTGAAGCTTTCTTT.

The rearrangement joins TRBV5-4 to TRBJ2-5; D gene uncertain. Per germline, CDR1 SGHNT and CDR2 YYREEE (reference sequence). The CDR3 runs 13 residues. V lost 0 bases to trimming and J lost 5 bases, with 8 bases between them. CDR3 DNA sequence: TGTGCCAGCAGCTTGGCCAATTCCGAGACCCAGTACTTC. It specifies CASSLANSETQYF.

The chain couples TRBV3-1 (or the pseudogene TRBV3-2) to TRBJ2-1; 7 bases fit TRBD1. V lost 3 bases to trimming and J lost 0 bases; unmatched junction nucleotides: 5. This CDR3 region has 16 residues. Per germline, CDR1 LGHDT and CDR2 YNNKEL (reference sequence). CDR3 in DNA: TGTGCCAGCAGCCAGACGACAGGGAGCTCCTACAATGAGCAGTTCTTC. It is translated as CASSQTTGSSYNEQFF.

The chain carries TRBV10-3 and TRBJ1-5; D not certain. The CDR3 extends over 14 amino acids. The V gene's germline CDR1 is ENHRY and CDR2 SYGVKD. V was clipped by 4 bases and J by 2 bases, with 9 bases between them. CDR3 sequence reads: CAISALGGNQPQHF. CDR3 nucleotide sequence: TGTGCCATCAGTGCGCTCGGAGGCAATCAGCCCCAGCATTTT.

The rearrangement uses TRBV5-1 and TRBJ1-5; D remains ambiguous. The CDR3 runs to 14 residues. V shed 0 bases and J shed 8 bases, with 12 bases lying between them. Germline V gene data show CDR1 as SGHRS and CDR2 as YFSETQ. CDR3 loop: CASSLGSGYEPQHF. The CDR3 DNA reads TGCGCCAGCAGCTTGGGGTCGGGGTATGAGCCCCAGCATTTT. Full variable domain (missing parts from reference TRBV5-1 and TRBJ1-5): KAGVTQTPRYLIKTRGQQVTLSCSPISGHRSVSWYQQTPGQGLQFLFEYFSETQRNKGNFPGRFSGRQFSNSRSEMNVSTLELGDSALYLCASSLGSGYEPQHFGDGTRLSIL.

V is TRBV7-9 and J is TRBJ1-5, with TRBD1 identical over 11 bases. Germline values: CDR1 SEHNR, CDR2 FQNEAQ (reference sequence). The CDR3 totals 18 residues. V lost 0 bases and J lost 4; bases outside the gene matches: 8. In DNA form, the CDR3 reads TGTGCCAGCAGCTTAGCGCCGGGACAGGGGGGAACTAATCAGCCCCAGCATTTT. This encodes CASSLAPGQGGTNQPQHF.

The genes are TRBV5-3 and TRBJ2-7; D may be TRBD1 (5 bases). TRBV5-3 is classed as an ORF, of uncertain function. The CDR3 runs 15 residues. The V end lost 5 bases, the J end lost 0 bases, and 15 bases lay between the germline ends. The CDR3 sequence is CARRAHQGSSYEQYV. CDR3 bases: TGTGCCAGAAGGGCTCACCAGGGTAGCTCCTACGAGCAGTACGTC.